This T cell receptor beta chain originates from a study of monozygotic twins with inflammatory bowel disease. Using the 5' RACE reads, TCRdb records one entry per CDR3 protein without DNA. This sample's clone table lists about 110,000 distinct CDR3 sequences. The sequenced sample was blood. The origin of this receptor is a human donor with ulcerative colitis or Crohn's disease, or a healthy co-twin of an affected twin (not recorded which).

CDR3 sequence reads: CASSAGQGGRSPLHF. V and J are TRBV5-1 and TRBJ1-6; checking the TCRdb D call of TRBD1 is not possible without DNA. Per the germline V gene, CDR1 is SGHRS and CDR2 is YFSETQ. The CDR3 has 15 residues.